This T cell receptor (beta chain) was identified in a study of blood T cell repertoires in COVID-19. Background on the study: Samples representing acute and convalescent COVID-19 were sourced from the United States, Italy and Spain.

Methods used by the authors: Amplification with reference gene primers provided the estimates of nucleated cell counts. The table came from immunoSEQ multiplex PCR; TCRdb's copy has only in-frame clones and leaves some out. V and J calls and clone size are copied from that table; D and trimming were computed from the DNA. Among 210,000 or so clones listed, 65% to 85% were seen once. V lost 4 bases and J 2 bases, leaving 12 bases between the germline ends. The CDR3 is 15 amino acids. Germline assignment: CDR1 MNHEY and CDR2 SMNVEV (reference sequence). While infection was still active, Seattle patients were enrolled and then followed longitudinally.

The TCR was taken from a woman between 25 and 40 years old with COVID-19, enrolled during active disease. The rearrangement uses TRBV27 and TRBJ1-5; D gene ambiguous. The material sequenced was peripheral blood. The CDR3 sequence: CASSSGNGGNQPQHF. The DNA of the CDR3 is TGTGCCAGCAGTTCCGGGAACGGGGGCAATCAGCCCCAGCATTTT.